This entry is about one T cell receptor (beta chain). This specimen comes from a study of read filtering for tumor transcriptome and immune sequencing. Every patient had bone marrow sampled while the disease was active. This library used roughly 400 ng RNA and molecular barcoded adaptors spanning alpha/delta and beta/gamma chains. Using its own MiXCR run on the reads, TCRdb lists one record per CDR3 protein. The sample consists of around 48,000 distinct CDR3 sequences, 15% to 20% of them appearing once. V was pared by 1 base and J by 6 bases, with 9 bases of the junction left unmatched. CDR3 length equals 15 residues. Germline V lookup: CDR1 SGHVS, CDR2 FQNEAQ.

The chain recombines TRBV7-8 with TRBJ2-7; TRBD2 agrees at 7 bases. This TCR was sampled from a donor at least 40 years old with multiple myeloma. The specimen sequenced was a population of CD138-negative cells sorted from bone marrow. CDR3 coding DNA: TGTGCCAGCAGCTTAGTGGTGACTAGCCCCTGCGAGCAGTACTTC. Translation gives CASSLVVTSPCEQYF.